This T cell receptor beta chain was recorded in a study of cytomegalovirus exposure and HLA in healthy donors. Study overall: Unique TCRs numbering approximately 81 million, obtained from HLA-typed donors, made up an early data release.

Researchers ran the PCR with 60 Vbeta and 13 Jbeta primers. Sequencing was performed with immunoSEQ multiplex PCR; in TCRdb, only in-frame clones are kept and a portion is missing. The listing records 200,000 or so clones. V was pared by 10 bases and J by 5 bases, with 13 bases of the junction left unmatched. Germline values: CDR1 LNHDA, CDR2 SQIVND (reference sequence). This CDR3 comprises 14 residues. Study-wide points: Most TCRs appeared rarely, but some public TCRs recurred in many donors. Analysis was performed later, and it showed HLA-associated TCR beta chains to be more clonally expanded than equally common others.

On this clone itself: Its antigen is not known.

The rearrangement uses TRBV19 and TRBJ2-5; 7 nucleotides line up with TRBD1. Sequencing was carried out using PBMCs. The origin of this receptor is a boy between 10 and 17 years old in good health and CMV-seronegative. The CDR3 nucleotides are TGTGCCACCGCAAAACCAGGGGGACGGGAGACCCAGTACTTC. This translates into CATAKPGGRETQYF.